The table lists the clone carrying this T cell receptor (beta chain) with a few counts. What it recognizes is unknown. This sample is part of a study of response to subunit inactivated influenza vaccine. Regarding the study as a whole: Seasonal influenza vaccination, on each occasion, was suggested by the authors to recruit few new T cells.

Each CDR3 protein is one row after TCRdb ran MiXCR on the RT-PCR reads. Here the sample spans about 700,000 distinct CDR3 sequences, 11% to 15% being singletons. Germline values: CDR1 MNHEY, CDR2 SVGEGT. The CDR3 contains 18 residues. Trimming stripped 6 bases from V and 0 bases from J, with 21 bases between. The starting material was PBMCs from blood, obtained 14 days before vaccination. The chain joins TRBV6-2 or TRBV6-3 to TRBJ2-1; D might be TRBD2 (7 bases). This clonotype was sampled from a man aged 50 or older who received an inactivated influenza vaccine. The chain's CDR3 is CASRTVGVGGASYNEQFF. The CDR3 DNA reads TGTGCCAGCAGAACCGTTGGGGTAGGGGGGGCCTCCTACAATGAGCAGTTCTTC.